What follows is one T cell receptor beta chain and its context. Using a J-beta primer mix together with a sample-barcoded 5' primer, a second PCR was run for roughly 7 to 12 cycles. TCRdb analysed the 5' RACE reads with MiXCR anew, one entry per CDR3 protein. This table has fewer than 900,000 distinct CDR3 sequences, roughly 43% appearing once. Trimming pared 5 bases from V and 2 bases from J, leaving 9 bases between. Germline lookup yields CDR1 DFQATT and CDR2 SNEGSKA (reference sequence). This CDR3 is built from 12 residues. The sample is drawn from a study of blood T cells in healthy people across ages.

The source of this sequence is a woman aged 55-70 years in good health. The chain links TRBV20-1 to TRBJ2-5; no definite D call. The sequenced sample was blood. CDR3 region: CSAHEHQETQYF. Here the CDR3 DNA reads TGCAGTGCTCACGAACATCAAGAGACCCAGTACTTC.